The 3 T cell receptor beta chains presented below share a single source sample, sequenced in a study of T-cell reconstitution after alpha-beta-depleted transplantation in children. A library of TCRbeta sequences, prepared with unique molecular identifiers, was generated. One entry per CDR3 protein, called by TCRdb with MiXCR from the PCR reads. The sample lists around 450,000 distinct CDR3 sequences; about 40% were seen once. Sequenced material: PBMCs, taken before TCRalphabeta/CD19-depleted stem cell transplant. Source of these receptors: a girl aged 2 to 9 with aplastic anemia, due to receive a stem cell transplant.

This clonotype occurred many times. The chain combines TRBV29-1 with TRBJ1-1; no definite D call. The V gene's germline CDR1 is SQVTM and CDR2 ANQGSEA. The V and J ends lost 2 bases and 5 bases respectively, with 6 bases between them. This CDR3 is 11 amino acids long. CDR3: CSVEYYTEAFF. The DNA of the CDR3 is TGCAGCGTTGAATATTATACTGAAGCTTTCTTT.

This clonotype was seen a few times. The rearrangement links TRBV5-6 to TRBJ1-4, with D unclear. Germline CDR1 reads SGHDT; CDR2 reads YYEEEE. CDR3 length: 16 amino acids. V lost 2 bases to trimming and J lost 1 base, with 12 bases between them. The CDR3 DNA sequence: TGTGCCAGCAGCTTAACCAGGCGGCAAACTAATGAAAAACTGTTTTTT. It translates to CASSLTRRQTNEKLFF. Full variable domain (remainder filled in from reference TRBV5-6 and TRBJ1-4): DAGVTQSPTHLIKTRGQQVTLRCSPKSGHDTVSWYQQALGQGPQFIFQYYEEEERQRGNFPDRFSGHQFPNYSSELNVNALLLGDSALYLCASSLTRRQTNEKLFFGSGTQLSVL.

There are many counts of this clonotype. The chain recombines TRBV7-3 with TRBJ2-1, with 8 bases matching TRBD2. There are 14 residues in the CDR3. J was trimmed by 2 bases and V by 5 bases; bases with no gene match: 2. Germline CDR1 reads SGHTA; CDR2 reads FQGTGA. CDR3 sequence (DNA): TGTGCCAGCAGCCAAGCGGGGGCCTACAATGAGCAGTTCTTC. Translated: CASSQAGAYNEQFF.